These 13 T cell receptor beta chains came from one sample sequenced in a study of T cells in Graves' hyperthyroidism and ophthalmopathy (dated by TCRdb to between 2017 and 2020). Receptors were amplified or captured by multiplex PCR. Sequencer: Illumina HiSeq 2000. The TCR beta CDR3 regions were amplified from RNA transcripts. The TCR CDR3 was subjected to a first round of RT-PCR using the HTBI primer set and the Qiagen OneStep RT-PCR kit. Using fastp trimming at Q25 and MiXCR clonotype assembly, TCRdb reanalyzed the public sequencing data and kept in-frame beta chains. One record per CDR3 amino acid sequence lists the most common genes and DNA. The sample yields some 570,000 distinct CDR3 sequences; about 15% were counted once. The ten largest clones capture approximately 18% of the sample. The material sequenced was blood. These receptor sequences come from a woman aged 18-30 years with Graves' ophthalmopathy.

This clonotype was seen repeatedly, ten times or more. The rearrangement uses TRBV12-3 or TRBV12-4 and TRBJ1-5, with D maybe TRBD1 (5 bases). The CDR3 covers 15 residues. V was shortened by 3 bases and J by 2 bases, with 11 bases between the two germline ends. The CDR3 here is CASSLKGMGNQPQHF. The CDR3 nucleotides are TGTGCCAGCAGTTTGAAGGGGATGGGCAATCAGCCCCAGCATTTT.

This clonotype occurred a few times. J is TRBJ2-1 and V is TRBV5-1; 9 nucleotides line up with TRBD2. Looked up from germline, CDR1 is SGHRS and CDR2 is YFSETQ. CDR3 length equals 14 residues. Germline trimming cut 4 bases from V and 5 bases from J; bases unmatched to any gene: 4. This chain's CDR3 is CASSLLAGHNEQFF. The CDR3 bases are TGCGCCAGCAGCCTCCTAGCGGGGCACAATGAGCAGTTCTTC.

This clonotype was seen at least ten times. V gene TRBV11-2 combines with J gene TRBJ1-1; D uncertain. Trimming cost V 3 bases and J 4 bases, with 6 bases left between them. In germline, CDR1 is SGHAT, CDR2 FQNNGV. The CDR3 has 12 amino acids. CDR3 coding DNA: TGTGCCAGCAGCTTTATCATCACTGAAGCTTTCTTT. This codes for CASSFIITEAFF.

The chain has TRBV14 and TRBJ1-1, with 8 bases that match TRBD1. The trim removed 0 bases at V and 0 bases at J, leaving 6 bases unmatched. Germline V gene sequence: CDR1 SGHDN, CDR2 FVKESK. CDR3 length: 17 residues. This CDR3 reads CASSQDPRDRMNTEAFF. The CDR3 nucleotides are TGTGCCAGCAGCCAAGATCCTAGGGACAGGATGAACACTGAAGCTTTCTTT.

This clonotype was seen at least ten times. The rearrangement links TRBV5-5 to TRBJ1-6, with 9 bases fitting TRBD1. J gave up 10 bases and V 2 bases, and 7 bases lay outside the gene matches. Germline lookup yields CDR1 SGHKS and CDR2 YYEKEE (reference sequence). The CDR3 has 15 residues. CDR3 in DNA: TGTGCCAGCAGCTTCGAGGACAGGGGAGGGTCACCCCTCCACTTT. It specifies CASSFEDRGGSPLHF. The full variable domain, with the rest looked up from reference TRBV5-5 and TRBJ1-6, is DAGVTQSPTHLIKTRGQQVTLRCSPISGHKSVSWYQQVLGQGPQFIFQYYEKEERGRGNFPDRFSARQFPNYSSELNVNALLLGDSALYLCASSFEDRGGSPLHFGNGTRLTVT.

This clonotype came up many times. The CDR3 sequence is CASSMDRVGNQPQHF. CDR3 sequence (DNA): TGTGCCAGCAGCATGGACAGGGTCGGCAATCAGCCCCAGCATTTT. The V call is TRBV12-3 or TRBV12-4, the J call TRBJ1-5, with 8 positions matching TRBD1. With V trimmed by 6 bases and J by 2 bases, 6 bases remained unmatched. The CDR3 length is 15 residues.

Ten or more counts support this clonotype. The genes are TRBV11-2 and TRBJ2-2, with D maybe TRBD1 (6 bases). The V gene's germline CDR1 is SGHAT and CDR2 FQNNGV. The CDR3 runs 17 residues. V was shortened by 6 bases and J by 3 bases, with 20 bases between the two germline ends. The CDR3 region has the DNA TGTGCCAGCAGTCCCTACCAGGGGTTACGGTACACCGGGGAGCTGTTTTTT. This translates into CASSPYQGLRYTGELFF. The entire variable domain, with the rest obtained from reference TRBV11-2 and TRBJ2-2, is as follows: EAGVAQSPRYKIIEKRQSVAFWCNPISGHATLYWYQQILGQGPKLLIQFQNNGVVDDSQLPKDRFSAERLKGVDSTLKIQPAKLEDSAVYLCASSPYQGLRYTGELFFGEGSRLTVL.

This clonotype was seen at least ten times. The chain employs TRBV7-9 and TRBJ2-7; 7 bases map to TRBD1. With 4 bases clipped from V and 5 bases from J, the junction kept 5 bases outside the gene matches. The CDR3 is 13 residues long. Germline CDR1 reads SEHNR; CDR2 reads FQNEAQ (reference sequence). CDR3 in amino acids: CASSSKQGNEQYF. DNA of the CDR3: TGTGCCAGCAGCTCAAAACAGGGGAACGAGCAGTACTTC.

This chain joins TRBV4-1 and TRBJ1-1; D is possibly TRBD1 (6 bases). Germline lookup yields CDR1 MGHRA and CDR2 YSYEKL. CDR3 length: 16 amino acids. Between the trimmed V and J ends, which lost 0 bases and 1 base, there was a span of 12 bases. The CDR3, as DNA: TGCGCCAGCAGCCAAGATCTGGACAGAGCGAACACTGAAGCTTTCTTT. This encodes CASSQDLDRANTEAFF.

V and J are TRBV27 and TRBJ1-2; tentative D call: TRBD1 (6 bases). The ends were cut back, 9 bases at V and 4 bases at J, with 24 bases in the middle. The germline V gene has CDR1 MNHEY and CDR2 SMNVEV (reference sequence). The CDR3 has 16 amino acids. CDR3 nucleotide sequence: TGTGCCAGTCGGGGGGGGGGGGGCGCAGCTAGCTATGGCTACACCTTC. Translation gives CASRGGGGAASYGYTF.

This clonotype has more than one count but fewer than ten. V usage is TRBV18 and J usage is TRBJ1-1; D perhaps matches TRBD1 (6 bases). The V gene's germline CDR1 is KGHSH and CDR2 LQKENI. The CDR3 contains 15 residues. V was cut by 3 bases and J by 4 bases, with 15 bases left in between. CDR3 in amino acids: CASSPTSLGGTEAFF. The DNA of the CDR3 is TGTGCCAGCTCACCTACGTCCCTAGGGGGCACTGAAGCTTTCTTT.

This chain connects TRBV28 to TRBJ2-7; weak D call: TRBD1 (5 bases). Trimming shortened V by 5 bases and J by 2 bases, and 16 bases separated the two germline ends. Germline V gene sequence: CDR1 MDHEN, CDR2 SYDVKM. The CDR3 has 15 residues. The CDR3 region has the DNA TGTGCCAGCAGTCTCCATCCGACAGTCACCTACGAGCAGTACTTC. Its protein is CASSLHPTVTYEQYF.

This chain uses TRBV27 with TRBJ2-5; possibly TRBD1 or TRBD2 for D (5 bases each). There are 14 residues in the CDR3. Trimming removed 5 bases from V and 4 bases from J, with 14 bases in between. From germline, CDR1 is MNHEY and CDR2 SMNVEV (reference sequence). The CDR3 here is CASSKRGAGETQYF. In DNA form, the CDR3 reads TGTGCCAGCAGTAAAAGAGGGGCTGGAGAGACCCAGTACTTC.